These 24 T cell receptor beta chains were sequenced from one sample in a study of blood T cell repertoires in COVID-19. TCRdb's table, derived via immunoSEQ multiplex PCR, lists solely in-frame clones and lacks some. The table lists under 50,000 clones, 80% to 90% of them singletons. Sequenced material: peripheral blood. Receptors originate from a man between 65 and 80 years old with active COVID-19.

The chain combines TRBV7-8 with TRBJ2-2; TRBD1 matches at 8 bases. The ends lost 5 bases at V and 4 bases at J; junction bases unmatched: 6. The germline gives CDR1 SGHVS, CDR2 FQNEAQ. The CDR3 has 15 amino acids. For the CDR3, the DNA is TGTGCCAGCAGCCCCACCGGGACAGGCACCGGGGAGCTGTTTTTT. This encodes CASSPTGTGTGELFF.

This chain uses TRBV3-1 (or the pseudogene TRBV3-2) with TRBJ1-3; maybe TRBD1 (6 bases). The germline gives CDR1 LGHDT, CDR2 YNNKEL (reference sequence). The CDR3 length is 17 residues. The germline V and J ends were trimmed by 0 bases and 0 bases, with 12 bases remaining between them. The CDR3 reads CASSQEDSSTSGNTIYF. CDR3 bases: TGTGCCAGCAGCCAAGAGGACAGCTCTACCTCTGGAAACACCATATATTTT.

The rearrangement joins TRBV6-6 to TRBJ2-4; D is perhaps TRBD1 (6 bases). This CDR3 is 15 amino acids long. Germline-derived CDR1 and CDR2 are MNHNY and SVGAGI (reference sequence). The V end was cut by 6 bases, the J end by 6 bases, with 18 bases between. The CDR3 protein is CASSQTSGERNIQYF. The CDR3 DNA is TGTGCCAGCAGCCAAACCTCAGGGGAAAGAAACATTCAGTACTTC.

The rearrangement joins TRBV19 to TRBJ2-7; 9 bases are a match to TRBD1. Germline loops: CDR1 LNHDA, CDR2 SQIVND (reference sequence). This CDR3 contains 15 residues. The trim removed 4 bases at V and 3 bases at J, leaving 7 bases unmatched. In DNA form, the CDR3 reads TGTGCCAGTAGTAGGCGACAGGGGGGTTTCTACGAGCAGTACTTC. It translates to CASSRRQGGFYEQYF.

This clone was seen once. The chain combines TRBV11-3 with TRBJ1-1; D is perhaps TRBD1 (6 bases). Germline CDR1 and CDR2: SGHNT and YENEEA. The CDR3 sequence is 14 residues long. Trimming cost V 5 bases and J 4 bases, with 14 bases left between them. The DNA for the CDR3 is TGTGCCAGCAGCCTATCCAGGGGCAGCACTGAAGCTTTCTTT. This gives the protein CASSLSRGSTEAFF.

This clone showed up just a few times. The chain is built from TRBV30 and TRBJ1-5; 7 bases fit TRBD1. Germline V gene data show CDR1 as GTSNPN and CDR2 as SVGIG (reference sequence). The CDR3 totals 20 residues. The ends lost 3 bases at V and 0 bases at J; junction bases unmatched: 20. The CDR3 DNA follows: TGTGCCTGGAGCGCAAAGGGAAGCCGGGACAGCTATTATAGCAATCAGCCCCAGCATTTT. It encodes CAWSAKGSRDSYYSNQPQHF.

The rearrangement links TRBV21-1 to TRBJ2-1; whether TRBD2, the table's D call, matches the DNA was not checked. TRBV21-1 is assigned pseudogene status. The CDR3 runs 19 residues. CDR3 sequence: CASSKEGAGGPEIVDEQFF. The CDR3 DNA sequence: TGTGCCAGCAGCAAAGAAGGAGCGGGGGGGCCTGAGATAGTTGATGAGCAGTTCTTC.

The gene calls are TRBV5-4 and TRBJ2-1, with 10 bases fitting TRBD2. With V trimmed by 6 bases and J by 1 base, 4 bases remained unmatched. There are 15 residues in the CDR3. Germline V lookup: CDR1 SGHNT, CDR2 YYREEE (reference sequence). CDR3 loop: CASIRSGGSYNEQFF. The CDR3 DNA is TGTGCCAGCATCCGTAGCGGGGGGTCCTACAATGAGCAGTTCTTC.

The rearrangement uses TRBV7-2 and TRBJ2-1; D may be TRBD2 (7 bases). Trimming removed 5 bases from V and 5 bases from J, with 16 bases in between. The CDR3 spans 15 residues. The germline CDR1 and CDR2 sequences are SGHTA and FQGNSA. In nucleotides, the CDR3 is TGTGCCAGCAGCCCGGGGGGCGGACGGGACAATGAGCAGTTCTTC. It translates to CASSPGGGRDNEQFF.

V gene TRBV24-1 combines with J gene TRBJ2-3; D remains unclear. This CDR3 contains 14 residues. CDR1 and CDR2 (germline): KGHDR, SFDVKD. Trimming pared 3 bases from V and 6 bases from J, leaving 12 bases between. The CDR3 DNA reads TGTGCCACCAGTGATCCCACTCGGTGGGATACGCAGTATTTT. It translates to CATSDPTRWDTQYF.

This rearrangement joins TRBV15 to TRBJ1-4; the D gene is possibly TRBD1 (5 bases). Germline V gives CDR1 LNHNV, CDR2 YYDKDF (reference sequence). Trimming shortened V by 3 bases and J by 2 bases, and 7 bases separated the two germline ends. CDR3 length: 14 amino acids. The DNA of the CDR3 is TGTGCCACCAGCAGGGGGGGGACTAATGAAAAACTGTTTTTT. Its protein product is CATSRGGTNEKLFF. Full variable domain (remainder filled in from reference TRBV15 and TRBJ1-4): DAMVIQNPRYQVTQFGKPVTLSCSQTLNHNVMYWYQQKSSQAPKLLFHYYDKDFNNEADTPDNFQSRRPNTSFCFLDIRSPGLGDTAMYLCATSRGGTNEKLFFGSGTQLSVL.

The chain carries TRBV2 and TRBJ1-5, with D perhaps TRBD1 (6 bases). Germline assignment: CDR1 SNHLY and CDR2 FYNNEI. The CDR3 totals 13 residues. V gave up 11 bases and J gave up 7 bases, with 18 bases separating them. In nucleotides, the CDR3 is TGTGCCCGGGGGGCGGGGGCGGGGCAGCCCCAGCATTTT. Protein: CARGAGAGQPQHF.

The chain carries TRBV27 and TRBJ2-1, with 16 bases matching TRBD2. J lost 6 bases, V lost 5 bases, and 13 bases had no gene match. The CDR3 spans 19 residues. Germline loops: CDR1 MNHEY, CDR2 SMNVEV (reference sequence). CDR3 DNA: TGTGCCAGCAGTCAAAACCCGGGACTAGCGGGGGGGTTTGTCAATGAGCAGTTCTTC. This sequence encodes CASSQNPGLAGGFVNEQFF.

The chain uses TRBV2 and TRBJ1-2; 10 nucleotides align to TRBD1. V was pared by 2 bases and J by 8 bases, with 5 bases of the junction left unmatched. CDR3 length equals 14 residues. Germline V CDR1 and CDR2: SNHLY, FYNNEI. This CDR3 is CASSERTGGGGYTF. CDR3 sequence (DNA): TGTGCCAGCAGTGAACGGACAGGGGGAGGGGGCTACACCTTC.

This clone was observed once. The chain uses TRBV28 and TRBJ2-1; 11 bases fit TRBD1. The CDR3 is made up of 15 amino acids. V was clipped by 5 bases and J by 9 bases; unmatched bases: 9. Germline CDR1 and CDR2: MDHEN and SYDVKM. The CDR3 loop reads CASSHGGQGAGEQFF. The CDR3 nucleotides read TGTGCCAGCAGTCATGGAGGACAGGGGGCTGGTGAGCAGTTCTTC.

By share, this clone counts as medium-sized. The CDR3 region is CASSLGAGTGMTEAFF. The CDR3 DNA sequence: TGTGCCAGCAGCTTAGGGGCGGGCACAGGGATGACTGAAGCTTTCTTT. V is TRBV7-9 and J is TRBJ1-1, with D tentatively TRBD1 (6 bases). This CDR3 spans 16 amino acids. CDR1 and CDR2 from the germline V gene are SEHNR and FQNEAQ (reference sequence). V was shortened by 1 base and J by 5 bases, with 17 bases between the two germline ends.

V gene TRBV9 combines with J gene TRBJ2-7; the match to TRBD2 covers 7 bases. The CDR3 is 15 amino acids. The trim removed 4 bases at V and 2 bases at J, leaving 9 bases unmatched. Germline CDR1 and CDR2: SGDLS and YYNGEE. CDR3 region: CASSPGGTEAYEQYF. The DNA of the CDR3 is TGTGCCAGCAGCCCCGGGGGGACGGAGGCCTACGAGCAGTACTTC. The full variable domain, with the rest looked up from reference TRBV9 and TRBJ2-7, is DSGVTQTPKHLITATGQRVTLRCSPRSGDLSVYWYQQSLDQGLQFLIQYYNGEERAKGNILERFSAQQFPDLHSELNLSSLELGDSALYFCASSPGGTEAYEQYFGPGTRLTVT.

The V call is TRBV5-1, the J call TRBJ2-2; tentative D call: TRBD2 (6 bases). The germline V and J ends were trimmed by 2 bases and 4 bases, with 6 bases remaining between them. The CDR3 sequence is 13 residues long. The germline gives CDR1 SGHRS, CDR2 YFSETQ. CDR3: CASSFGSTGELFF. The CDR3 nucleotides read TGCGCCAGCAGCTTCGGGAGCACCGGGGAGCTGTTTTTT.

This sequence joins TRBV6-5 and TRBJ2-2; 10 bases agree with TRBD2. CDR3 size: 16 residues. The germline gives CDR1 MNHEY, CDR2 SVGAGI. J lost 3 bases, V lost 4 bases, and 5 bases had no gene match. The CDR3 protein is CASSFQSGGDTGELFF. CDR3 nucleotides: TGTGCCAGCAGTTTCCAAAGCGGGGGGGACACCGGGGAGCTGTTTTTT.

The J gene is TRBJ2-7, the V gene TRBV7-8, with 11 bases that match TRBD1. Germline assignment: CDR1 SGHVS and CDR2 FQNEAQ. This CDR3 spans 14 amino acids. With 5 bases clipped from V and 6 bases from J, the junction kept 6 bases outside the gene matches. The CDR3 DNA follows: TGTGCCAGCAGCATCGGACAGGGGGCTGTCGAGCAGTACTTC. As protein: CASSIGQGAVEQYF.

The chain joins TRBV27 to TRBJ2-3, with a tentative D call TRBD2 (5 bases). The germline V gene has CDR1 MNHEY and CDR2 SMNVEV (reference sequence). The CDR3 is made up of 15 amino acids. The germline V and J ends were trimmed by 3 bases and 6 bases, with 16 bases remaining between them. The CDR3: CASSLLGLRTDTQYF. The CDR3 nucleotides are TGTGCCAGCAGTTTGCTCGGCTTGAGGACTGATACGCAGTATTTT.

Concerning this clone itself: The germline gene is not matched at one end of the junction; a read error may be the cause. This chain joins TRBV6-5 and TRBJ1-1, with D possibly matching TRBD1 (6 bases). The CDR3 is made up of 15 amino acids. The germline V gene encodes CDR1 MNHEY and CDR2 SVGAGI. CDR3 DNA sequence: TGTGCCAGCAGGGATAAGGGGAGGGGGAACTCTGAAGCTTTCTTT. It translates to CASRDKGRGNSEAFF.

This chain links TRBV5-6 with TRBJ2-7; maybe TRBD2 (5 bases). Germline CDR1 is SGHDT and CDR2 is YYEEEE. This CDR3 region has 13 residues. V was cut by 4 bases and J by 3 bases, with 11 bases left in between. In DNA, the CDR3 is TGTGCCAGCAGCGGCGGACTGGGCTACGAGCAGTACTTC. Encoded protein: CASSGGLGYEQYF. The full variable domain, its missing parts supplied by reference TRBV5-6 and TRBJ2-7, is DAGVTQSPTHLIKTRGQQVTLRCSPKSGHDTVSWYQQALGQGPQFIFQYYEEEERQRGNFPDRFSGHQFPNYSSELNVNALLLGDSALYLCASSGGLGYEQYFGPGTRLTVT.

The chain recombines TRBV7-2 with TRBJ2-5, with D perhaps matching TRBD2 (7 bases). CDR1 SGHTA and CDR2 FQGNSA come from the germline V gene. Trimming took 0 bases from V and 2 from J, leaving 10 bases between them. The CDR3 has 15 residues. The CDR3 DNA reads TGTGCCAGCAGCTTAGCGGGGGGGCGGCAAGAGACCCAGTACTTC. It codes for CASSLAGGRQETQYF.